These T cell receptor beta chains were read from a single sample in a study of T cells in Graves' hyperthyroidism and ophthalmopathy. TCRdb ran MiXCR on the multiplex PCR reads and lists one entry per CDR3 protein. This sample has fewer than 400,000 distinct CDR3 sequences; less than 20% occur once, and the top ten carry about a quarter. The sample comprised blood. The receptors derive from a woman aged 18-35 years with Graves' hyperthyroidism that later progressed to Graves' ophthalmopathy. The CDR3 runs from the conserved cysteine through the conserved F or W. The D gene is left open where the match is weak. Size tells how often a clone was seen (once, few, many) or the class of an expanded clone, and some rows leave it out.

>TRBV19|TRBJ2-6|NA|few
TGTGCCAGTAGTATGCCTTCGGGGGGCCCTGGGGCCAACGTCCTGACTTTC
CASSMPSGGPGANVLTF
>TRBV5-1|TRBJ2-2|NA|many
TGCGCCAGCAGCTTGAACACCGGGGAGCTGTTTTTT
CASSLNTGELFF
>TRBV20-1|TRBJ2-3|TRBD1|many
TGCAGTGCTTCACAGGGGGCGGTAGATACGCAGTATTTT
CSASQGAVDTQYF
>TRBV20-1|TRBJ2-7|NA|NA
TGCAGTGCTAGGAGACTTTTCACCGAGCAGTACTTC
CSARRLFTEQYF
>TRBV28|TRBJ2-7|TRBD2|many
TGTGCCAGCAGCCATGAACCGACTAGCCGGCAGTACTTC
CASSHEPTSRQYF
>TRBV4-1|TRBJ2-5|NA|once
TGCGCCAGACTACCAAGTGGGGGTGAGACCCAGTACTTC
CARLPSGGETQYF
>TRBV28|TRBJ1-2|NA|many
TGTGCCAGCAGTTTCAAGCAGGGCGACTACACCTTC
CASSFKQGDYTF
>TRBV24-1|TRBJ1-5|NA|many
TGTGCCACCAGGACGAAAAGGGCGGCTGGGCAGCCCCAGCATTTT
CATRTKRAAGQPQHF
>TRBV20-1|TRBJ1-2|NA|NA
TGCAGTGCTAGTGGGCGCTATGGCTACACCTTC
CSASGRYGYTF
>TRBV24-1|TRBJ1-4|NA|many
TGTGCCACCAGTGATTTGGTACGGCTCGCGGGGAAACTGTTTTTT
CATSDLVRLAGKLFF
>TRBV28|TRBJ2-7|NA|many
TGTGCCAGCAAAGGGACCGGGCGCTACGAGCAGTACTTC
CASKGTGRYEQYF
>TRBV28|TRBJ2-2|NA|many
TGTGCCAGCAGCCCACTAGAACCCGGGGAGCTGTTTTTT
CASSPLEPGELFF
>TRBV20-1|TRBJ2-7|NA|many
TGCAGTGCTAGAGGACAGGCCTACGAGCAGTACTTC
CSARGQAYEQYF
>TRBV3-1|TRBJ2-3|NA|few
TGTGCCAGCAGCCAAAAATTAAGGGACACAGATACGCAGTATTTT
CASSQKLRDTDTQYF
>TRBV11-2|TRBJ2-1|NA|many
TGTGCCAGCAGCCCACAATTGGGGGTTTCGGAGCAGTTCTTC
CASSPQLGVSEQFF
>TRBV9|TRBJ2-7|TRBD2|few
TGTGCCAGCAGCGAGGGACTAGCGGGAGCCTCGGGAGAGCAGTACTTC
CASSEGLAGASGEQYF
>TRBV12-3/TRBV12-4|TRBJ1-2|NA|NA
TGTGCCAGCAGTTTAGGAGCAGGGATTGGCTATGGCTACACCTTC
CASSLGAGIGYGYTF
>TRBV5-1|TRBJ2-1|TRBD2|many
TGCGCCAGCACCTTGACTAGCAGCGGAGATGAGCAGTTCTTC
CASTLTSSGDEQFF
>TRBV7-2|TRBJ1-2|NA|NA
TGTGCCAGCAGCTTAGAGTTGAGGGATGGCTATGGCTACACCTTC
CASSLELRDGYGYTF
>TRBV19|TRBJ1-1|NA|few
TGTGCCAGTAGATATGGCTCCCAGGAGGATAGGGAAGCTTTCTTT
CASRYGSQEDREAFF
>TRBV6-2/TRBV6-3|TRBJ2-5|TRBD2|many
TGTGCCAGCAGGCGAGGACTAGCGGGTTCTCAAGAGACCCAGTACTTC
CASRRGLAGSQETQYF
>TRBV29-1|TRBJ1-3|NA|few
TGCAGCCCTTCTGACGGGGGAAGCTCTGGAAACACCATATATTTT
CSPSDGGSSGNTIYF
>TRBV2|TRBJ2-7|NA|many
TGTGCCAGCAGTCAGGGGCAGATAGGGTCGGACGAGCAGTACTTC
CASSQGQIGSDEQYF
>TRBV24-1|TRBJ2-1|NA|NA
TGTGCCACCAATCATGGCCTAACTAATGAGCAGTTCTTC
CATNHGLTNEQFF
>TRBV6-2/TRBV6-3|TRBJ2-3|NA|few
TGTGCCAGCAGAGGGTGGGAGGACGCAGATACGCAGTATTTT
CASRGWEDADTQYF
>TRBV29-1|TRBJ2-1|TRBD2|NA
TGCAGCGTTCTGCTAGCGGGAGGGCCGGGTGAGCAGTTCTTC
CSVLLAGGPGEQFF
>TRBV20-1|TRBJ1-2|TRBD1|NA
TGCAGTGCTAGAGGGACAGGGGACAAAGGAGGCCACTTCTATGGCTACACCTTC
CSARGTGDKGGHFYGYTF
>TRBV7-2|TRBJ2-3|NA|few
TGTGCCAGCAGCTCGGAGGTGGATGGAGATACGCAGTATTTT
CASSSEVDGDTQYF
>TRBV18|TRBJ2-7|NA|many
TGTGCCAGCTCACCAGACGACTACGAGCAGTACTTC
CASSPDDYEQYF
>TRBV7-2|TRBJ1-2|TRBD1|NA
TGTGCCAGCAGATTGGAGGCAGGGGGAGTCTATGGCTACACCTTC
CASRLEAGGVYGYTF
>TRBV14|TRBJ2-7|NA|NA
TGTGCCAGCAGCCAGTTTACAGGGTTGGGCGGCGGCGAGCAGTACTTC
CASSQFTGLGGGEQYF
>TRBV7-2|TRBJ2-7|NA|NA
TGTGCCAGCAGCTTAGGGGAGATCTCCTACGAGCAGTACTTC
CASSLGEISYEQYF
>TRBV5-4|TRBJ2-7|NA|NA
TGTGCCAGCAGCCCTTGGGGCATATCCTACGAGCAGTACTTC
CASSPWGISYEQYF
>TRBV6-1|TRBJ2-7|TRBD2|many
TGTGCCAGCAGTAAGACTAGCGGGGGACGCTACGAGCAGTACTTC
CASSKTSGGRYEQYF
>TRBV4-1|TRBJ2-3|NA|few
TGCGCCAGCAGCCAAGTAGGGCGCACAGATACGCAGTATTTT
CASSQVGRTDTQYF
>TRBV6-1|TRBJ2-3|TRBD1|few
TGTGCCAGCAGTACACCATGGACAGGGGGCCTAACAGATACGCAGTATTTT
CASSTPWTGGLTDTQYF
>TRBV27|TRBJ1-4|NA|few
TGTGCCAGCAGTTTTGGACCGTATGAAAAACTGTTTTTT
CASSFGPYEKLFF
>TRBV3-1|TRBJ1-4|TRBD1|once
TGTGCCAGCAGCGGGGACAGGGGGCGAGAGGAAGAAAAACTGTTTTTT
CASSGDRGREEEKLFF